The 18 T cell receptor beta chains below come from one sample, sequenced in a study of blood T cell repertoires in COVID-19. Produced via immunoSEQ multiplex PCR; TCRdb's table is partial and in-frame only. The table lists around 190,000 clones, more than 65% of them singletons. Source material: peripheral blood. These receptors were taken from a human donor in a cohort sampled during active COVID-19.

This rearrangement joins TRBV24-1 to TRBJ2-5; possible D gene TRBD1, 5 bases. Germline assignment: CDR1 KGHDR and CDR2 SFDVKD. V was pared by 0 bases and J by 4 bases, with 17 bases between. This CDR3 is 17 amino acids long. CDR3: CATSDLHRWAGRETQYF. The DNA of the CDR3 is TGTGCCACCAGTGATTTGCATCGGTGGGCAGGGCGAGAGACCCAGTACTTC.

The chain carries TRBV19 and TRBJ1-2; a possible D gene is TRBD1 (6 bases). The V gene lost 2 bases and the J gene lost 4 bases, with 17 bases spanning the gap. The CDR3 is 16 residues long. Germline CDR1 is LNHDA and CDR2 is SQIVND (reference sequence). CDR3 residues: CASSIYPNRVGYGYTF. The DNA for the CDR3 is TGTGCCAGTAGTATATACCCTAACAGGGTAGGCTATGGCTACACCTTC.

J is TRBJ2-1 and V is TRBV19; tentatively, D is TRBD1 (6 bases). Germline loops: CDR1 LNHDA, CDR2 SQIVND (reference sequence). The CDR3 covers 14 residues. V lost 2 bases, J lost 7 bases, and 12 bases lay in between. CDR3: CASSIPRGVNEQFF. The CDR3 bases are TGTGCCAGTAGTATACCCAGGGGCGTGAATGAGCAGTTCTTC.

This clone was observed a few times. This chain uses TRBV14 with TRBJ2-2; D is ambiguous. The CDR3 totals 14 residues. V lost 1 base and J lost 3, with 6 bases in between. Germline V gives CDR1 SGHDN, CDR2 FVKESK. CDR3: CASSQAGYTGELFF. The CDR3 coding sequence is TGTGCCAGCAGCCAAGCCGGGTACACCGGGGAGCTGTTTTTT.

The gene calls are TRBV18 and TRBJ2-5, with D unclear. Germline CDR1 and CDR2: KGHSH and LQKENI. The length of the CDR3 is 13 residues. The ends were cut back, 4 bases at V and 5 bases at J, with 11 bases in the middle. The CDR3 protein is CASSQGEVETQYF. CDR3 nucleotides: TGTGCCAGCTCACAAGGAGAGGTGGAGACCCAGTACTTC. The full variable domain, its missing parts supplied by reference TRBV18 and TRBJ2-5, is NAGVMQNPRHLVRRRGQEARLRCSPMKGHSHVYWYRQLPEEGLKFMVYLQKENIIDESGMPKERFSAEFPKEGPSILRIQQVVRGDSAAYFCASSQGEVETQYFGPGTRLLVL.

In DNA form, the CDR3 reads TGTGCCAGCAGCCAAGAAAGGGGGATGGACAGCTGGGTCTACAATGAGCAGTTCTTC. Its translation: CASSQERGMDSWVYNEQFF. The V call is TRBV14, the J call TRBJ2-1, with D possibly matching TRBD1 (6 bases). CDR3 length: 19 residues. Per germline, CDR1 SGHDN and CDR2 FVKESK. V was cut by 0 bases and J by 3 bases, with 21 bases left in between.

CDR3 sequence reads: CASSPGVAAGGPPEQYF. CDR3 nucleotides: TGTGCCAGCTCACCTGGTGTAGCGGCGGGAGGGCCTCCCGAGCAGTACTTC. The chain combines TRBV18 with TRBJ2-7; 9 bases are a match to TRBD2. Germline loops: CDR1 KGHSH, CDR2 LQKENI. V shed 3 bases, J shed 6 bases, and the junction held 15 bases outside the gene matches. This CDR3 has 17 residues.

The chain joins TRBV5-5 to TRBJ2-7; weak D call: TRBD2 (5 bases). The V gene's germline CDR1 is SGHKS and CDR2 YYEKEE (reference sequence). CDR3 size: 15 residues. The ends were cut back, 4 bases at V and 0 bases at J, with 14 bases in the middle. The CDR3 DNA follows: TGTGCCAGCAGCGGGGAGTGGAGGAGCTCCTACGAGCAGTACTTC. This sequence encodes CASSGEWRSSYEQYF.

The rearrangement uses TRBV30 and TRBJ1-2; D is perhaps TRBD1 (6 bases). Trimming removed 2 bases from V and 2 bases from J, with 21 bases in between. The CDR3 sequence is 17 residues long. CDR1 GTSNPN and CDR2 SVGIG come from the germline V gene (reference sequence). For the CDR3, the DNA is TGTGCCTGGAGTCGGGACACCCTGAAGATCCGAAACTATGGCTACACCTTC. This codes for CAWSRDTLKIRNYGYTF.

This clone was detected once. The rearrangement joins TRBV5-1 to TRBJ1-1; D remains ambiguous. This CDR3 contains 14 residues. CDR1 and CDR2 (germline): SGHRS, YFSETQ. The germline V and J ends were trimmed by 0 bases and 4 bases, with 10 bases remaining between them. CDR3 sequence: CASSLVTVSTEAFF. The CDR3 region has the DNA TGCGCCAGCAGCTTGGTTACGGTGTCCACTGAAGCTTTCTTT.

This chain connects TRBV2 to TRBJ1-5; D uncertain. CDR1 SNHLY and CDR2 FYNNEI come from the germline V gene. The germline V and J ends were trimmed by 0 bases and 7 bases, with 10 bases remaining between them. The CDR3 contains 14 residues. The CDR3 sequence: CASSEALRVQPQHF. In DNA form, the CDR3 reads TGTGCCAGCAGTGAAGCGCTTCGGGTGCAGCCCCAGCATTTT. Full variable domain (rest looked up from reference TRBV2 and TRBJ1-5): EPEVTQTPSHQVTQMGQEVILRCVPISNHLYFYWYRQILGQKVEFLVSFYNNEISEKSEIFDDQFSVERPDGSNFTLKIRSTKLEDSAMYFCASSEALRVQPQHFGDGTRLSIL.

The rearrangement uses TRBV2 and TRBJ2-5, with 9 bases matching TRBD1. This CDR3 has 13 residues. The germline V gene has CDR1 SNHLY and CDR2 FYNNEI. J gave up 5 bases and V 8 bases, and 6 bases lay outside the gene matches. The CDR3 loop is CASQGQGPETQYF. CDR3 DNA sequence: TGTGCCAGCCAAGGACAGGGGCCGGAGACCCAGTACTTC.

The rearrangement uses TRBV6-6 and TRBJ2-2, with 9 nucleotides matching TRBD2. Per germline, CDR1 MNHNY and CDR2 SVGAGI (reference sequence). The ends lost 4 bases at V and 3 bases at J; junction bases unmatched: 6. This CDR3 spans 16 amino acids. The CDR3 spells CASSWASGTYTGELFF. Written as DNA, the CDR3 is TGTGCCAGCAGTTGGGCTAGCGGGACCTACACCGGGGAGCTGTTTTTT.

This clone has a handful of counts. The chain is built from TRBV5-1 and TRBJ2-2; 10 bases agree with TRBD2. The CDR3 has 16 amino acids. Looked up from germline, CDR1 is SGHRS and CDR2 is YFSETQ. V dropped 2 bases and J dropped 0; count of bases not matched to a gene: 1. In DNA, the CDR3 is TGCGCCAGCAGCTTAACTAGCGGGACGAACACCGGGGAGCTGTTTTTT. Amino acids: CASSLTSGTNTGELFF.

The gene calls are TRBV18 and TRBJ2-7; 12 positions agree with TRBD2. Germline trimming cut 2 bases from V and 0 bases from J; bases unmatched to any gene: 8. The CDR3 covers 18 residues. Germline loops: CDR1 KGHSH, CDR2 LQKENI. The CDR3 sequence: CASSPFPSGRDNSYEQYF. The CDR3 DNA follows: TGTGCCAGCTCACCATTTCCTAGCGGGAGGGACAACTCCTACGAGCAGTACTTC. Variable domain in full (rest from reference TRBV18 and TRBJ2-7): NAGVMQNPRHLVRRRGQEARLRCSPMKGHSHVYWYRQLPEEGLKFMVYLQKENIIDESGMPKERFSAEFPKEGPSILRIQQVVRGDSAAYFCASSPFPSGRDNSYEQYFGPGTRLTVT.

The table lists this clone with a few counts. The chain carries TRBV7-9 and TRBJ2-7; D is unresolved. V lost 4 bases and J lost 2, with 12 bases in between. There are 14 residues in the CDR3. Germline assignment: CDR1 SEHNR and CDR2 FQNEAQ (reference sequence). Here the CDR3 DNA reads TGTGCCAGCAGCTCGTGGGCCAGTCCCTACGAGCAGTACTTC. Protein sequence: CASSSWASPYEQYF.

The chain has TRBV30 and TRBJ1-5; no clear D gene. V lost 1 base and J 0 bases, leaving 7 bases between the germline ends. Germline V gene sequence: CDR1 GTSNPN, CDR2 SVGIG (reference sequence). CDR3 length equals 14 residues. CDR3 sequence reads: CAWSGGHSNQPQHF. DNA for the CDR3: TGTGCCTGGAGTGGAGGGCATAGCAATCAGCCCCAGCATTTT.

The chain joins TRBV19 to TRBJ1-1, with 9 bases fitting TRBD1. Unmatched junction bases numbered 14, after V lost 7 bases and J lost 5 bases. Germline CDR1 LNHDA, CDR2 SQIVND (reference sequence). This CDR3 has 16 amino acids. As DNA, the CDR3 is TGTGCCAGTACTACTACAGGGGGCTTGGTAGAGACTGAAGCTTTCTTT. The encoded protein is CASTTTGGLVETEAFF.